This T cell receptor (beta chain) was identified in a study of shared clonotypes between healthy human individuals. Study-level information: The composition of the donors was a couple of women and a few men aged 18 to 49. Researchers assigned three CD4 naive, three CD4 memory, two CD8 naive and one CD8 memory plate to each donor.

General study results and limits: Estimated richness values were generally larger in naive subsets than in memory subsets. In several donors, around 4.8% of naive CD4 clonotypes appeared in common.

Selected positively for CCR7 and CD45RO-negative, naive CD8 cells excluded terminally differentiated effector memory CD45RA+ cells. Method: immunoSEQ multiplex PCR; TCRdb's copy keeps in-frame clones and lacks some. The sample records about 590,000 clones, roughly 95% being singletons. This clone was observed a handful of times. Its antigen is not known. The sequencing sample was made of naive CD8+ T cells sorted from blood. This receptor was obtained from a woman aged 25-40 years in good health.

The chain's CDR3 is CASSGGYGYTF. CDR3 coding DNA: TGTGCCAGCAGTGGTGGCTATGGCTACACCTTC. The chain joins TRBV2 to TRBJ1-2; D not resolved. The CDR3 is 11 residues long. V gave up 4 bases and J gave up 4 bases, with 4 bases separating them. Germline V CDR1 and CDR2: SNHLY, FYNNEI. Full variable domain (outside the CDR3, taken from reference TRBV2 and TRBJ1-2): EPEVTQTPSHQVTQMGQEVILRCVPISNHLYFYWYRQILGQKVEFLVSFYNNEISEKSEIFDDQFSVERPDGSNFTLKIRSTKLEDSAMYFCASSGGYGYTFGSGTRLTVV.